This T cell receptor beta chain was sequenced during a study of T cell responses to AZD1222 COVID-19 vaccine. The overall study: Combined were second doses at about 4 or about 12 weeks.

Assay: immunoSEQ multiplex PCR; the TCRdb copy retains only in-frame clones and omits some. The sample holds roughly 60,000 clones, approximately 90% seen once. Overall study findings and caveats: Repertoires were obtained solely post-peak T cell response. The donor group comprised mostly white British people and more females; the analysis possibly underestimated clonal diversity.

Germline V gene lookup returns CDR1 LNHDA and CDR2 SQIVND (reference sequence). The CDR3 length is 14 residues. V dropped 6 bases and J dropped 5 bases, with 16 bases sitting between them. Points on this clone: The target antigen is unknown.

This receptor was identified in an adult in good health. This sample comprised peripheral blood, obtained on day 0 of AZD1222 vaccination. The V and J genes are TRBV19 and TRBJ1-2; a possible D gene is TRBD1 (6 bases). CDR3 DNA sequence: TGTGCCAGTAGCAGCATCGGGGGGCCTTATGGCTACACCTTC. The encoded protein is CASSSIGGPYGYTF.